These 27 T cell receptor beta chains were all obtained from the same sample, sequenced in a study of OX40 agonist ivuxolimab in advanced cancers. Using immunoSEQ multiplex PCR, the repertoire was profiled, and TCRdb retains in-frame clones only, with some absent. The data show some 98,000 clones, with roughly 91% seen just once and 0.31% held by the top ten. Sequencing used CD4+ or CD8+ T cells sorted from blood, obtained in a trial of the OX40 agonist ivuxolimab. The receptor source for this set is an adult with an advanced solid tumor such as melanoma, head and neck, liver or kidney cancer.

The rearrangement links TRBV6-6 to TRBJ1-2; D unclear. CDR1 and CDR2 from the germline V gene are MNHNY and SVGAGI (reference sequence). Trimming took 6 bases from V and 7 from J, leaving 6 bases between them. This CDR3 region has 10 residues. The CDR3: CASRGSGYTF. The DNA for the CDR3 is TGTGCCAGCAGGGGTAGTGGCTACACCTTC.

The chain uses TRBV5-4 and TRBJ2-3; 8 bases align to TRBD2. The CDR3 contains 18 residues. CDR1 and CDR2 from the germline V gene are SGHNT and YYREEE (reference sequence). V lost 3 bases, J lost 4 bases, and 16 bases stayed unmatched. CDR3 nucleotide sequence: TGTGCCAGCAGCTCGGCAAACCGAGGACTAGCAGCTTCAGATACGCAGTATTTT. Protein sequence: CASSSANRGLAASDTQYF.

The genes are TRBV28 and TRBJ2-3; no reliable D call. Trimming stripped 4 bases from V and 6 bases from J, with 8 bases between. This CDR3 spans 12 amino acids. Per the germline V gene, CDR1 is MDHEN and CDR2 is SYDVKM. CDR3 loop: CASSSYSDTQYF. The CDR3 nucleotides read TGTGCCAGCAGTTCATATTCCGATACGCAGTATTTT. The whole variable domain, filled in from reference TRBV28 and TRBJ2-3, reads DVKVTQSSRYLVKRTGEKVFLECVQDMDHENMFWYRQDPGLGLRLIYFSYDVKMKEKGDIPEGYSVSREKKERFSLILESASTNQTSMYLCASSSYSDTQYFGPGTRLTVL.

The V gene is TRBV18, the J gene TRBJ1-2; TRBD1 matches 7 bases. The CDR3 is made up of 15 amino acids. Germline lookup yields CDR1 KGHSH and CDR2 LQKENI. Germline trimming cut 0 bases from V and 6 bases from J; bases unmatched to any gene: 7. As DNA, the CDR3 is TGTGCCAGCTCACCACCCTCTACAGGGGTAAATGGCTACACCTTC. Translated, it gives CASSPPSTGVNGYTF.

V and J are TRBV29-1 and TRBJ2-5; D remains ambiguous. CDR1 and CDR2 from the germline V gene are SQVTM and ANQGSEA. V was pared by 6 bases and J by 1 base, with 9 bases between. The CDR3 is 12 residues long. CDR3 sequence: CSVRDGQETQYF. CDR3 bases: TGCAGCGTCCGAGATGGCCAAGAGACCCAGTACTTC.

CDR3 sequence reads: CASSLTGMNTEAFF. The CDR3, as DNA: TGCGCCAGCAGCTTGACAGGGATGAACACTGAAGCTTTCTTT. The chain carries TRBV5-1 and TRBJ1-1, with D tentatively TRBD1 (6 bases). CDR1 and CDR2 from the germline V gene are SGHRS and YFSETQ. The V end was cut by 1 base, the J end by 0 bases, with 7 bases between. The length of the CDR3 is 14 residues.

The rearrangement joins TRBV7-8 to TRBJ2-7; possibly TRBD1 for D (5 bases). The ends were cut back, 7 bases at V and 0 bases at J, with 16 bases in the middle. CDR3 length: 15 residues. Germline CDR1 is SGHVS and CDR2 is FQNEAQ. The CDR3 protein is CASIPPNRPSYEQYF. DNA of the CDR3: TGTGCCAGCATCCCCCCGAACAGGCCCTCCTACGAGCAGTACTTC.

This chain uses TRBV5-1 with TRBJ2-5, with D perhaps TRBD2 (5 bases). The J call is uncertain, as TRBJ2-7 better fits the DNA end. Looked up from germline, CDR1 is SGHRS and CDR2 is YFSETQ. The CDR3 sequence is 14 residues long. The CDR3 DNA reads as TGCGCCAGCAGCTTGGTGCGGGCTCGCGACGAGCAGTACTTC. Its protein product is CASSLVRARDEQYF.

The J gene is TRBJ1-3, the V gene TRBV6-1; tentatively, D is TRBD1 (6 bases). There are 16 residues in the CDR3. Trimming removed 4 bases from V and 1 base from J, with 14 bases in between. The germline CDR1 and CDR2 sequences are MNHNS and SASEGT. The CDR3, as DNA: TGTGCCAGCAGTGGTGTTAAAGGGGGATCTGGAAACACCATATATTTT. Protein sequence: CASSGVKGGSGNTIYF.

The chain is built from TRBV16 and TRBJ2-5, with 8 bases aligning to TRBD1. V dropped 4 bases and J dropped 4; count of bases not matched to a gene: 8. Germline V gene data show CDR1 as KGHSY and CDR2 as FQNENV. This CDR3 is built from 15 residues. This chain's CDR3 is CASSPLGQGVETQYF. CDR3 DNA sequence: TGTGCCAGCAGCCCCCTCGGACAGGGCGTAGAGACCCAGTACTTC.

The rearrangement links TRBV30 to TRBJ1-2; D not certain. The CDR3 consists of 13 residues. Trimming removed 2 bases at V and 4 bases at J, with 11 bases between. The V gene's germline CDR1 is GTSNPN and CDR2 SVGIG (reference sequence). The CDR3 sequence is CAWSTPAGYGYTF. In nucleotides, the CDR3 is TGTGCCTGGAGTACGCCCGCGGGCTATGGCTACACCTTC.

The V and J genes are TRBV10-3 and TRBJ1-6; unclear D gene. The CDR3 consists of 13 residues. The ends were cut back, 7 bases at V and 8 bases at J, with 12 bases in the middle. Germline CDR1 ENHRY, CDR2 SYGVKD. CDR3 in amino acids: CAIKVTADSPLHF. CDR3 in DNA: TGTGCCATCAAGGTAACAGCTGATTCACCCCTCCACTTT.

V is TRBV9 and J is TRBJ2-5; 9 bases agree with TRBD2. The CDR3 is 15 amino acids. The V gene's germline CDR1 is SGDLS and CDR2 YYNGEE. After removal of 4 bases from V and 4 bases from J, the junction contained 8 bases not matched to a gene. CDR3 amino acids: CASSLGGGALETQYF. In nucleotides, the CDR3 is TGTGCCAGCAGCCTCGGCGGGGGGGCGTTAGAGACCCAGTACTTC.

The V call is TRBV7-6, the J call TRBJ1-4, with D unclear. Looked up from germline, CDR1 is SGHVS and CDR2 is FNYEAQ. V was trimmed by 2 bases and J by 7 bases, leaving 17 bases between them. The CDR3 sequence is 16 residues long. CDR3 sequence reads: CASSLLARELSEKLFF. CDR3 nucleotide sequence: TGTGCCAGCAGCTTACTCGCGAGGGAGTTAAGTGAAAAACTGTTTTTT.

The V and J genes are TRBV4-3 and TRBJ1-2, with 9 nucleotides matching TRBD1. V was pared by 1 base and J by 3 bases, with 12 bases of the junction left unmatched. In germline, CDR1 is LGHNA, CDR2 YSLEER. The CDR3 has 18 residues. CDR3 region: CASSQVSTGTGRYYGYTF. The CDR3 DNA reads TGCGCCAGCAGCCAAGTTAGTACCGGGACAGGGAGATACTATGGCTACACCTTC.

The chain links TRBV11-3 to TRBJ1-1, with TRBD1 as a possible D gene (6 bases). In germline, CDR1 is SGHNT, CDR2 YENEEA. Trimming cost V 5 bases and J 2 bases, with 9 bases left between them. The CDR3 has 13 residues. In DNA, the CDR3 is TGTGCCAGCAGCCCGGACAGCAACACTGAAGCTTTCTTT. This encodes CASSPDSNTEAFF.

The V and J genes are TRBV5-5 and TRBJ2-1; possible D gene TRBD1, 5 bases. The germline V and J ends were trimmed by 3 bases and 4 bases, with 8 bases remaining between them. This CDR3 spans 13 amino acids. Germline CDR1 and CDR2: SGHKS and YYEKEE (reference sequence). As DNA, the CDR3 is TGTGCCAGCAGCTCAGGGCCTTACAATGAGCAGTTCTTC. It encodes CASSSGPYNEQFF. The full variable domain, its missing parts supplied by reference TRBV5-5 and TRBJ2-1, is DAGVTQSPTHLIKTRGQQVTLRCSPISGHKSVSWYQQVLGQGPQFIFQYYEKEERGRGNFPDRFSARQFPNYSSELNVNALLLGDSALYLCASSSGPYNEQFFGPGTRLTVL.

The chain joins TRBV19 to TRBJ2-7, with D perhaps TRBD2 (5 bases). V was clipped by 5 bases and J by 1 base, with 12 bases between them. The CDR3 covers 14 residues. Looked up from germline, CDR1 is LNHDA and CDR2 is SQIVND (reference sequence). The CDR3 spells CASSPRRGSYEQYF. DNA for the CDR3: TGTGCCAGTAGTCCCCGACGGGGTTCCTACGAGCAGTACTTC.

This clone has only one observation. The V call is TRBV6-1, the J call TRBJ1-5; unclear D gene. V was shortened by 5 bases and J by 1 base, with 9 bases between the two germline ends. The V gene's germline CDR1 is MNHNS and CDR2 SASEGT. The CDR3 covers 14 residues. CDR3 amino acids: CASSRQTSNQPQHF. The CDR3 nucleotides are TGTGCCAGCAGTCGGCAGACCAGCAATCAGCCCCAGCATTTT.

The chain combines TRBV5-4 with TRBJ1-4; a weak D match, TRBD1 (5 bases). Looked up from germline, CDR1 is SGHNT and CDR2 is YYREEE (reference sequence). Trimming stripped 4 bases from V and 7 bases from J, with 23 bases between. The CDR3 runs to 17 residues. The CDR3 sequence is CASSNNPGRPRGEKLFF. CDR3 nucleotide sequence: TGTGCCAGCAGCAATAACCCAGGGCGCCCACGGGGTGAAAAACTGTTTTTT.

V gene TRBV7-3 combines with J gene TRBJ2-3, with no clear D. The CDR3 covers 14 residues. V was shortened by 0 bases and J by 3 bases, with 7 bases between the two germline ends. Per the germline V gene, CDR1 is SGHTA and CDR2 is FQGTGA. CDR3 loop: CASSLTKETDTQYF. In DNA form, the CDR3 reads TGTGCCAGCAGCTTAACGAAAGAGACAGATACGCAGTATTTT.

This sequence joins TRBV10-3 and TRBJ2-7; 12 nucleotides line up with TRBD2. The V and J ends lost 2 bases and 0 bases, in that order; junction bases with no gene match: 11. The CDR3 extends over 19 amino acids. CDR1 is ENHRY and CDR2 is SYGVKD in the germline V gene. The CDR3 loop reads CAISEPWATSGGPSYEQYF. CDR3 DNA sequence: TGTGCCATCAGTGAGCCCTGGGCCACTAGCGGGGGGCCCTCCTACGAGCAGTACTTC.

This clone was recorded a few times. The chain has TRBV6-5 and TRBJ1-6; 9 bases map to TRBD1. V lost 6 bases, J lost 9 bases, and 9 bases stayed unmatched. The CDR3 is 15 residues long. CDR1 and CDR2 (germline): MNHEY, SVGAGI. CDR3 loop: CASRFTGTGSSPLHF. CDR3 nucleotides: TGTGCCAGCAGATTCACCGGGACAGGGAGTTCACCCCTCCACTTT.

The chain has TRBV10-2 and TRBJ2-5, with TRBD2 matching over 12 bases. The CDR3 has 15 amino acids. Germline V gene data show CDR1 as WSHSY and CDR2 as SAAADI. J gave up 2 bases and V 2 bases, and 0 bases lay outside the gene matches. In DNA form, the CDR3 reads TGCGCCAGCAGTGAGCTAGCGGGGGGGCAAGAGACCCAGTACTTC. Translation gives CASSELAGGQETQYF.

The gene calls are TRBV7-2 and TRBJ2-7, with 7 bases matching TRBD2. CDR3 length equals 16 residues. Germline assignment: CDR1 SGHTA and CDR2 FQGNSA. Trimming cost V 3 bases and J 2 bases; bases outside gene matches: 10. CDR3 nucleotide sequence: TGTGCCAGCAGCTTGGGGGGGACGACAAAAACCTACGAGCAGTACTTC. This codes for CASSLGGTTKTYEQYF.

The chain uses TRBV2 and TRBJ2-7; perhaps TRBD1 as D (6 bases). V shed 5 bases and J shed 4 bases, with 21 bases lying between them. Germline V gene lookup returns CDR1 SNHLY and CDR2 FYNNEI. The CDR3 is 16 amino acids. The CDR3 bases are TGTGCCAGCAGTCCCCCTACGATTACAGGGTTATACGAGCAGTACTTC. Translated: CASSPPTITGLYEQYF.

The chain links TRBV6-5 to TRBJ2-1; D is uncertain. Germline CDR1 MNHEY, CDR2 SVGAGI. V was clipped by 0 bases and J by 9 bases, with 9 bases between them. The CDR3 sequence is 13 residues long. CDR3 residues: CASSYSKEGEQFF. The CDR3 DNA reads TGTGCCAGCAGTTACTCGAAGGAAGGTGAGCAGTTCTTC.